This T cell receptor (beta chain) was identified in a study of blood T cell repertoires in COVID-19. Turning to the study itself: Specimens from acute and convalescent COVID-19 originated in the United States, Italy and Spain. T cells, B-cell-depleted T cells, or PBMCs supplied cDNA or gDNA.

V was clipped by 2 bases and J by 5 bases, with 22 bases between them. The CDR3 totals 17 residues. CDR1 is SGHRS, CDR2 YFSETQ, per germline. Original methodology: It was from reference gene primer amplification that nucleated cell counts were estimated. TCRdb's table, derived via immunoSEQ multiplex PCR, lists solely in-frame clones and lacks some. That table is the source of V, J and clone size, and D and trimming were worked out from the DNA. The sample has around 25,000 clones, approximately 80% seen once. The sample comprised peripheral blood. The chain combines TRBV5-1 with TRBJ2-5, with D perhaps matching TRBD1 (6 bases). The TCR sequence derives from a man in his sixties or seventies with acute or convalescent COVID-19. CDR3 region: CASSFVQGTADGETQYF. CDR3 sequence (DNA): TGCGCCAGCAGCTTCGTACAGGGTACGGCCGACGGGGAGACCCAGTACTTC.